A single sample is the source of the 24 T cell receptor beta chains below, sequenced in a study of T cell responses to AZD1222 COVID-19 vaccine. The protocol was immunoSEQ multiplex PCR, while the TCRdb copy is restricted to in-frame clones and leaves out a portion. The sample has roughly 120,000 clones; roughly 91% are singletons. Sequenced material: peripheral blood, taken on day 0 of AZD1222 vaccination. These receptors were obtained from an adult in good health.

The chain uses TRBV28 and TRBJ2-7; weak D call: TRBD1 (6 bases). CDR3 length: 12 amino acids. The V and J ends lost 5 bases and 4 bases respectively, with 9 bases between them. The germline V gene encodes CDR1 MDHEN and CDR2 SYDVKM. CDR3 DNA sequence: TGTGCCAGCAGTCCCCAGGGGTACGAGCAGTACTTC. Amino acids: CASSPQGYEQYF.

The rearrangement uses TRBV5-8 and TRBJ1-5, with 7 bases that match TRBD1. The ends lost 0 bases at V and 0 bases at J; junction bases unmatched: 3. The CDR3 has 16 residues. In germline, CDR1 is SGHTS, CDR2 YDEGEE. CDR3 bases: TGTGCCAGCAGCTTGGGACAGGGTATTAGCAATCAGCCCCAGCATTTT. It specifies CASSLGQGISNQPQHF.

The CDR3 protein is CASSPNRDRVQQFF. The CDR3 DNA follows: TGTGCCAGCTCACCCAACCGGGACAGGGTTCAGCAGTTCTTC. The J gene is TRBJ2-1, the V gene TRBV18, with 9 bases lining up with TRBD1. The CDR3 totals 14 residues. From germline, CDR1 is KGHSH and CDR2 LQKENI. The V gene end was trimmed by 3 bases and the J gene end by 11 bases; junction bases not matched to a gene: 8. The full variable domain, its missing parts supplied by reference TRBV18 and TRBJ2-1, is NAGVMQNPRHLVRRRGQEARLRCSPMKGHSHVYWYRQLPEEGLKFMVYLQKENIIDESGMPKERFSAEFPKEGPSILRIQQVVRGDSAAYFCASSPNRDRVQQFFGPGTRLTVL.

The chain combines TRBV19 with TRBJ2-4; 10 nucleotides match TRBD1. The length of the CDR3 is 16 residues. V was clipped by 5 bases and J by 5 bases; unmatched bases: 9. Germline V lookup: CDR1 LNHDA, CDR2 SQIVND (reference sequence). The CDR3 region has the DNA TGTGCCAGTAGTTTACAAGGGACAGGGGACCAAAACATTCAGTACTTC. Its protein is CASSLQGTGDQNIQYF.

This chain connects TRBV7-2 to TRBJ1-1, with D maybe TRBD1 (6 bases). This CDR3 has 16 residues. V gave up 5 bases and J gave up 0 bases, with 16 bases separating them. Germline V gene data show CDR1 as SGHTA and CDR2 as FQGNSA. CDR3 sequence (DNA): TGTGCCAGCAGCCCCAGGGGATCCGGGCTGAACACTGAAGCTTTCTTT. Its translation is CASSPRGSGLNTEAFF. Together with reference TRBV7-2 and TRBJ1-1, the CDR3 gives the full variable domain: GAGVSQSPSNKVTEKGKDVELRCDPISGHTALYWYRQSLGQGLEFLIYFQGNSAPDKSGLPSDRFSAERTGGSVSTLTIQRTQQEDSAVYLCASSPRGSGLNTEAFFGQGTRLTVV.

The CDR3 region has the DNA TGTGCCAGCAGCAAAAATAATTACAATGAGCAGTTCTTC. It specifies CASSKNNYNEQFF. The chain is built from TRBV7-2 and TRBJ2-1, with D hard to call. The V gene lost 5 bases and the J gene lost 4 bases, with 9 bases spanning the gap. This CDR3 has 13 residues. Germline V CDR1 and CDR2: SGHTA, FQGNSA.

The chain links TRBV18 to TRBJ2-2; D call uncertain. Looked up from germline, CDR1 is KGHSH and CDR2 is LQKENI. The CDR3 length is 12 residues. Trimming stripped 2 bases from V and 9 bases from J, with 7 bases between. The CDR3 is CASSPKLRELFF. The CDR3 nucleotides are TGTGCCAGCTCACCAAAGTTACGGGAGCTGTTTTTT.

This chain uses TRBV11-2 with TRBJ1-5; 8 bases align to TRBD1. Trimming cost V 5 bases and J 0 bases; bases outside gene matches: 6. This CDR3 has 16 amino acids. CDR1 and CDR2 (germline): SGHAT, FQNNGV. The CDR3 loop reads CASSLGTGNSNQPQHF. Here the CDR3 DNA reads TGTGCCAGCAGCCTCGGGACAGGTAATAGCAATCAGCCCCAGCATTTT.

The chain joins TRBV3-1 (or the pseudogene TRBV3-2) to TRBJ2-5; 12 nucleotides agree with TRBD1. Trimming at V came to 2 bases and at J to 5 bases, leaving 9 bases not matched to a gene. This CDR3 comprises 17 residues. CDR1 is LGHDT and CDR2 is YNNKEL in the germline V gene (reference sequence). The CDR3 coding sequence is TGTGCCAGCAGCCAACTCGCGGGACAGGGGGCTAAGGAGACCCAGTACTTC. Its translation is CASSQLAGQGAKETQYF.

This clone was counted once. This chain links TRBV25-1 with TRBJ1-2; 12 positions match TRBD1. This CDR3 contains 15 residues. Losses at the gene ends were 2 bases for V and 8 bases for J; bases not matched to a gene: 6. The germline V gene has CDR1 MGHDK and CDR2 SYGVNS. The CDR3 loop reads CASSEPGQGARGYTF. The CDR3 DNA sequence: TGTGCCAGCAGTGAACCGGGACAGGGGGCGCGAGGCTACACCTTC.

The DNA of the CDR3 is TGTGCCACCAGCTCAAGGACTAGCGGGGTAGATGAGCAGTTCTTC. It encodes CATSSRTSGVDEQFF. V and J are TRBV15 and TRBJ2-1; 12 bases are shared with TRBD2. V shed 5 bases, J shed 8 bases, and the junction held 7 bases outside the gene matches. The CDR3 is 15 residues long. Germline assignment: CDR1 LNHNV and CDR2 YYDKDF (reference sequence).

CDR3 in amino acids: CATLDQPQLNTGELFF. DNA of the CDR3: TGTGCCACTCTGGACCAGCCACAATTAAACACCGGGGAGCTGTTTTTT. This chain links TRBV5-8 with TRBJ2-2; D gene unclear. Trimming removed 9 bases at V and 2 bases at J, with 20 bases between. Germline assignment: CDR1 SGHTS and CDR2 YDEGEE. The CDR3 is 16 residues long.

The chain is built from TRBV7-8 and TRBJ2-2; possibly TRBD1 for D (6 bases). Trimming cost V 5 bases and J 1 base, with 11 bases left between them. The length of the CDR3 is 15 residues. Germline V gives CDR1 SGHVS, CDR2 FQNEAQ. This chain's CDR3 is CASSRTELNTGELFF. In nucleotides, the CDR3 is TGTGCCAGCAGCAGGACAGAGCTGAACACCGGGGAGCTGTTTTTT.

V is TRBV28 and J is TRBJ1-5; unclear D gene. Germline CDR1 reads MDHEN; CDR2 reads SYDVKM. The CDR3 sequence is 13 residues long. V lost 5 bases and J lost 5, with 10 bases in between. The CDR3 DNA is TGTGCCAGCAGTCCACACCCTGATCAGCCCCAGCATTTT. It codes for CASSPHPDQPQHF.

V gene TRBV12-3 or TRBV12-4 combines with J gene TRBJ2-7; D is unclear. V was clipped by 7 bases and J by 4 bases, with 11 bases between them. The CDR3 runs 12 residues. The CDR3, as DNA: TGTGCCAGCACCCTGGATCCTTACGAGCAGTACTTC. This translates into CASTLDPYEQYF.

This chain links TRBV7-9 with TRBJ2-2; D might be TRBD1 or TRBD2, each matching 6 bases. Germline V CDR1 and CDR2: SEHNR, FQNEAQ (reference sequence). V was clipped by 2 bases and J by 6 bases, with 13 bases between them. The CDR3 sequence is 15 residues long. This CDR3 is CASSLLGGEAGELFF. In nucleotides, the CDR3 is TGTGCCAGCAGCTTACTGGGGGGCGAGGCCGGGGAGCTGTTTTTT.

The chain is built from TRBV6-5 and TRBJ1-5; maybe TRBD1 (5 bases). The CDR3 runs 13 residues. Trimming pared 7 bases from V and 2 bases from J, leaving 9 bases between. The V gene's germline CDR1 is MNHEY and CDR2 SVGAGI. CDR3 loop: CASIVGGNQPQHF. In DNA form, the CDR3 reads TGTGCCAGCATTGTAGGGGGCAATCAGCCCCAGCATTTT.

This clone was detected ten times or more. This chain links TRBV18 with TRBJ2-6; D is ambiguous. CDR1 KGHSH and CDR2 LQKENI come from the germline V gene. This CDR3 is 15 amino acids long. Trimming cost V 2 bases and J 4 bases, with 9 bases left between them. DNA of the CDR3: TGTGCCAGCTCACCAGGGGTACCCGGGGCCAACGTCCTGACTTTC. This sequence encodes CASSPGVPGANVLTF.

The chain combines TRBV2 with TRBJ1-3; 10 positions match TRBD1. The CDR3 length is 15 residues. Trimming cost V 9 bases and J 4 bases; bases outside gene matches: 9. Germline values: CDR1 SNHLY, CDR2 FYNNEI. Here the CDR3 reads CARQARDRGGNTIYF. DNA for the CDR3: TGTGCCAGACAAGCAAGGGACAGGGGAGGAAACACCATATATTTT.

This chain connects TRBV18 to TRBJ1-5, with D possibly matching TRBD1 (5 bases). V was cut by 3 bases and J by 1 base, with 13 bases left in between. Germline V gene data show CDR1 as KGHSH and CDR2 as LQKENI. The CDR3 has 16 residues. The CDR3 loop is CASSPGTLGSNQPQHF. The CDR3 DNA sequence: TGTGCCAGCTCACCCGGGACCCTAGGGAGCAATCAGCCCCAGCATTTT.

The gene calls are TRBV4-1 and TRBJ2-7, with 9 nucleotides matching TRBD2. The germline V gene encodes CDR1 MGHRA and CDR2 YSYEKL. There are 15 residues in the CDR3. Unmatched junction bases numbered 5, after V lost 5 bases and J lost 0 bases. The CDR3 DNA reads as TGCGCCAGCAGCTTAGCGGGAGTGAGCTCCTACGAGCAGTACTTC. Protein sequence: CASSLAGVSSYEQYF.

This chain connects TRBV27 to TRBJ2-1; 13 nucleotides align to TRBD2. Germline V gives CDR1 MNHEY, CDR2 SMNVEV (reference sequence). The V and J ends lost 6 bases and 7 bases, in that order; junction bases with no gene match: 9. The CDR3 runs 16 residues. The CDR3 region has the DNA TGTGCCAGCAGGCTAACTAGCGGGAGGGCCCGGAATGAGCAGTTCTTC. Encoded protein: CASRLTSGRARNEQFF.

The genes are TRBV2 and TRBJ2-2, with D possibly TRBD1 on 8 matching bases. The germline V gene has CDR1 SNHLY and CDR2 FYNNEI. The CDR3 length is 15 residues. Trimming stripped 5 bases from V and 4 bases from J, with 14 bases between. Here the CDR3 reads CASSSQGGPTGELFF. DNA of the CDR3: TGTGCCAGCAGTTCACAGGGGGGGCCCACCGGGGAGCTGTTTTTT.

V is TRBV21-1 and J is TRBJ2-5; the table's D call, TRBD1, has no DNA check behind it. TRBV21-1 is marked as a pseudogene. This CDR3 has 16 residues. The CDR3 is CASSTDRGHLLGTQYF. In nucleotides, the CDR3 is TGTGCCAGCAGCACGGACAGGGGGCACTTGTTAGGGACCCAGTACTTC.